This T cell receptor (beta chain) is from a study of T cells after yellow fever vaccination. Findings and caveats of the study: Primary-vaccination clones mostly resurfaced post-booster (96% CD4, approximately 90% CD8). Among all clonotypes, a small share was observed in both CD4 and CD8 compartments. The secondary response showed a weaker magnitude and a faster peak, day 5 versus 15.

This clonotype appeared a few times. Its antigen is unidentified. Making TCR cDNA involved 5'RACE template switching, which added UMIs and a universal primer site. TCRdb passed the 5' RACE reads through MiXCR, listing each CDR3 protein once. This sample has hundreds of thousands of distinct CDR3 sequences, with approximately 13% found just once. This CDR3 region has 15 residues. With 7 bases removed from V and 1 base from J, the gap between germline ends came to 14 bases. The germline V gene has CDR1 MDHEN and CDR2 SYDVKM. The sequencing used PBMCs, collected on the day of the yellow fever booster vaccination. V usage is TRBV28 and J usage is TRBJ1-5; D is undetermined. The receptor comes from a man under 40 who received the YFV17D yellow fever vaccine. The CDR3 region is CASTFGSGSNQPQHF. CDR3 nucleotides: TGTGCCAGCACCTTCGGGTCCGGGAGCAATCAGCCCCAGCATTTT.